This section outlines one T cell receptor beta chain sequence together with its context. Its target is unknown. This sample was taken from a study of T cell responses to AZD1222 COVID-19 vaccine. CDR1 and CDR2 from the germline V gene are SGHAT and FQNNGV. Losses at the gene ends were 3 bases for V and 8 bases for J; bases not matched to a gene: 4. The CDR3 sequence is 13 residues long. This table comes from immunoSEQ multiplex PCR, and its TCRdb copy is limited to in-frame clones, with some not included. The table includes 25,000 to 35,000 clones, roughly 73% detected once. Study-level results: Vaccine-associated CD4 TCRs spanned spike, dominant at 160-218 and 743-854. Spike-specific TCR breadth rose after two AZD1222 doses, and depth rose as well.

The sample in question was peripheral blood, obtained on day 0 of AZD1222 vaccination. The source of this sequence is an adult in good health. This chain joins TRBV11-2 and TRBJ1-3; TRBD1 agrees at 7 bases. CDR3 amino acids: CASSFKGADTIYF. The CDR3 nucleotides read TGTGCCAGCAGCTTCAAGGGGGCAGACACCATATATTTT.